This T cell receptor (beta chain) was obtained from a study of T cells in Graves' hyperthyroidism and ophthalmopathy. The wider study: Peripheral blood collection took place at initial diagnosis, before any treatment.

In this sample, this clonotype turned up many times. The study left out patients who had uncontrolled infection, other autoimmune disease, pregnancy or lactation. Predating any ophthalmopathy symptoms, the blood sample was taken at first hyperthyroidism diagnosis. The CDR3 regions of TCR beta were amplified from RNA transcripts. First-round RT-PCR of the TCR CDR3 relied on the HTBI primer set. MiXCR was run by TCRdb on the multiplex PCR reads, yielding one entry per CDR3 protein. In the table there are some 140,000 distinct CDR3 sequences, roughly a fifth of which are singletons. V shed 1 base and J shed 2 bases, with 9 bases lying between them. This CDR3 comprises 15 residues. Germline V CDR1 and CDR2: SGHTA, FQGNSA.

The genes are TRBV7-2 and TRBJ2-1; the D is unclear. The clonotype originates from a woman between 45 and 60 years old with Graves' hyperthyroidism that later progressed to Graves' ophthalmopathy. The sample was blood. CDR3 sequence reads: CASSLEASAYNEQFF. The CDR3 DNA follows: TGTGCCAGCAGCTTAGAAGCGTCAGCCTACAATGAGCAGTTCTTC. The full variable domain, its missing parts supplied by reference TRBV7-2 and TRBJ2-1, is GAGVSQSPSNKVTEKGKDVELRCDPISGHTALYWYRQSLGQGLEFLIYFQGNSAPDKSGLPSDRFSAERTGGSVSTLTIQRTQQEDSAVYLCASSLEASAYNEQFFGPGTRLTVL.